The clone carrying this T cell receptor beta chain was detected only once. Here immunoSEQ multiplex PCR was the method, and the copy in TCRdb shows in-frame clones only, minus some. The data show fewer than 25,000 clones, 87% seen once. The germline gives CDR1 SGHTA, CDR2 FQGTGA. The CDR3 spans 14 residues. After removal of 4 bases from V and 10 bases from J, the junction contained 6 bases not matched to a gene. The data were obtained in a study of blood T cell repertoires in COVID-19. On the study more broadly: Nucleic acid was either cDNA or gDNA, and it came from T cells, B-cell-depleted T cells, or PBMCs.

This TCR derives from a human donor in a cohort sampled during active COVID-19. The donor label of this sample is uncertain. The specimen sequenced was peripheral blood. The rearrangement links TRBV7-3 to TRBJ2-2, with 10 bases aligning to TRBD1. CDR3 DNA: TGTGCCAGCAGCTCCGGACAGGGGGAGGAGGAGCTGTTTTTT. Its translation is CASSSGQGEEELFF.